This T cell receptor beta chain was identified during a study of CD8 T cells in Susac syndrome. Losses at the gene ends were 6 bases for V and 8 bases for J; bases not matched to a gene: 10. Looked up from germline, CDR1 is SNHLY and CDR2 is FYNNEI. This CDR3 region has 15 residues. This clonotype occurred once. An input of roughly 0.45 to 1 ug of RNA was subjected to reverse transcription using random hexamers. immunoSEQ multiplex PCR amplified TCR beta CDR3 across 54 Vbeta, 13 Jbeta. TCRdb used MiXCR to reprocess the immunoSEQ multiplex PCR reads, holding one entry per CDR3 protein. The table lists 180,000 or so distinct CDR3 sequences, around 95% of them singletons.

The rearrangement uses TRBV2 and TRBJ1-4, with 9 nucleotides matching TRBD1. The sequenced sample consisted of CD4+ T cells from PBMCs. This TCR was sampled from a human donor in good health. CDR3 residues: CASSPPGQGGEKLFF. The CDR3 DNA reads as TGTGCCAGCAGCCCTCCGGGACAGGGTGGAGAAAAACTGTTTTTT.